Following are 30 T cell receptor beta chains from one sample sequenced in a study of shared clonotypes between healthy human individuals (dated by TCRdb to about 2020). Libraries were built with the immunoSEQ multiplex PCR assay. In TCRdb, the immuneACCESS table is reduced to in-frame sequences with V and J assigned. These tables do not hold every clone; where another copy was compared, an unresolved V gene accounts for under half, and the others remain unexplained. The sample table lists about 2.3 million clones, 80% to 95% of them with a count of one. Jointly, the top ten make up approximately 0.4% of the sample. Sequencing used naive CD4+ T cells from PBMCs. This specimen's cell subset or site label, per the study, means: CD45RA+ positively selected. The source is a man younger than 35 in good health. Some clones in this sample may be carry-over from other donors' samples.

V and J are TRBV5-6 and TRBJ2-7; no firm D call. The V gene's germline CDR1 is SGHDT and CDR2 YYEEEE. The length of the CDR3 is 14 residues. Trimming left V 2 bases short and J 2 bases short, with 11 bases between. The CDR3 coding sequence is TGTGCCAGCAGCTTTAGGCGGAGAACCTACGAGCAGTACTTC. It encodes CASSFRRRTYEQYF.

CDR3 residues: CASSENRNTGELFF. The CDR3 nucleotides are TGTGCCAGCAGTGAGAACAGAAACACCGGGGAGCTGTTTTTT. The chain couples TRBV7-3 to TRBJ2-2; no definite D call. With 6 bases removed from V and 2 bases from J, the gap between germline ends came to 10 bases. Germline lookup yields CDR1 SGHTA and CDR2 FQGTGA. The CDR3 has 14 amino acids.

The V call is TRBV9, the J call TRBJ1-2, with D uncertain. Per the germline V gene, CDR1 is SGDLS and CDR2 is YYNGEE. There are 15 residues in the CDR3. V dropped 4 bases and J dropped 1 base, with 14 bases sitting between them. DNA of the CDR3: TGTGCCAGCAGCTTGGGGATCGGGGTTAACTATGGCTACACCTTC. This translates into CASSLGIGVNYGYTF.

The chain combines TRBV7-8 with TRBJ2-7, with 9 bases matching TRBD2. The germline V gene has CDR1 SGHVS and CDR2 FQNEAQ. There are 15 residues in the CDR3. Germline trimming cut 1 base from V and 2 bases from J; bases unmatched to any gene: 3. CDR3 residues: CASSLELAGTYEQYF. CDR3 sequence (DNA): TGTGCCAGCAGCTTAGAACTAGCGGGCACCTACGAGCAGTACTTC.

The chain couples TRBV2 to TRBJ2-7; a weak D match, TRBD1 (5 bases). CDR3 length equals 15 residues. CDR1 and CDR2 from the germline V gene are SNHLY and FYNNEI. Trimming removed 6 bases from V and 2 bases from J, with 17 bases in between. The CDR3, as DNA: TGTGCCAGCAGGGCGTGGTCCACAGGAACCTACGAGCAGTACTTC. It specifies CASRAWSTGTYEQYF. The variable domain in full, with the rest retrieved from reference TRBV2 and TRBJ2-7, is EPEVTQTPSHQVTQMGQEVILRCVPISNHLYFYWYRQILGQKVEFLVSFYNNEISEKSEIFDDQFSVERPDGSNFTLKIRSTKLEDSAMYFCASRAWSTGTYEQYFGPGTRLTVT.

This clone occurred once. The chain has TRBV7-9 and TRBJ2-7, with TRBD1 as a possible D gene (6 bases). The germline V gene has CDR1 SEHNR and CDR2 FQNEAQ (reference sequence). Trimming shortened V by 4 bases and J by 1 base, and 20 bases separated the two germline ends. This CDR3 is 17 amino acids long. The CDR3 sequence: CASSSDAQGRGSYEQYF. CDR3 DNA sequence: TGTGCCAGCAGCTCGGACGCGCAGGGAAGGGGGTCCTACGAGCAGTACTTC.

A note on this clone: An end of the junction differs from the germline gene, which may be a read error. The chain is built from TRBV30 and TRBJ2-1, with D perhaps given as TRBD1 or TRBD2 (5 bases each). The CDR3 has 12 amino acids. The germline gives CDR1 GTSNPN, CDR2 SVGIG (reference sequence). CDR3 nucleotide sequence: TGTGCCTGGATCGGGAACTCGGGACCTCTGGTCTTC. Encoded protein: CAWIGNSGPLVF.

This clone was counted between two and nine times. The same CDR3 also results from other DNA sequences found in this sample. The chain employs TRBV7-9 and TRBJ1-5; D is uncertain. Trimming removed 2 bases at V and 6 bases at J, with 5 bases between. Per germline, CDR1 SEHNR and CDR2 FQNEAQ (reference sequence). The CDR3 spans 12 residues. CDR3 sequence: CASSLSSQPQHF. CDR3 bases: TGTGCCAGCAGCTTAAGTTCTCAGCCCCAGCATTTT. Full variable domain (rest looked up from reference TRBV7-9 and TRBJ1-5): DTGVSQNPRHKITKRGQNVTFRCDPISEHNRLYWYRQTLGQGPEFLTYFQNEAQLEKSRLLSDRFSAERPKGSFSTLEIQRTEQGDSAMYLCASSLSSQPQHFGDGTRLSIL.

On this clone itself: At one of its ends the junction is not consistent with the germline gene, which may arise from a read error. The DNA for the CDR3 is TGTGCCAGCAGCTTAAACCCCCTAGCGGGAGTCAATCAGCAGTTCTTC. Amino acids: CASSLNPLAGVNQQFF. The chain carries TRBV7-3 and TRBJ2-1; 10 bases are a match to TRBD2. Germline V CDR1 and CDR2: SGHTA, FQGTGA. CDR3 length equals 16 residues.

Turning to this clone: The same CDR3 also results from other DNA sequences found in this sample. The chain recombines TRBV6-5 with TRBJ1-1, with D possibly matching TRBD1 (6 bases). Per the germline V gene, CDR1 is MNHEY and CDR2 is SVGAGI. The CDR3 totals 13 residues. Trimming left V 5 bases short and J 0 bases short, with 7 bases between. In DNA form, the CDR3 reads TGTGCCAGCAGTAGACAGGTGAACACTGAAGCTTTCTTT. This translates into CASSRQVNTEAFF.

CDR3: CASSPRQWLDTEAFF. CDR3 coding DNA: TGTGCCAGCAGCCCCCGACAGTGGTTGGACACTGAAGCTTTCTTT. This chain uses TRBV27 with TRBJ1-1; a weak D match, TRBD1 (5 bases). Germline V lookup: CDR1 MNHEY, CDR2 SMNVEV (reference sequence). V lost 6 bases and J 3 bases, leaving 17 bases between the germline ends. The CDR3 spans 15 residues.

The genes are TRBV5-8 and TRBJ2-5, with D unresolved. The germline V gene has CDR1 SGHTS and CDR2 YDEGEE. V gave up 1 base and J gave up 5 bases, with 15 bases separating them. CDR3 size: 15 residues. CDR3 in amino acids: CASSLFWPLGETQYF. As DNA, the CDR3 is TGTGCCAGCAGCTTGTTTTGGCCGCTGGGGGAGACCCAGTACTTC.

The chain recombines TRBV10-3 with TRBJ2-1, with 7 bases lining up with TRBD2. The trim removed 8 bases at V and 4 bases at J, leaving 8 bases unmatched. Germline values: CDR1 ENHRY, CDR2 SYGVKD. The CDR3 has 14 residues. The CDR3 region has the DNA TGTGCCATCGGATCTAGCGGAGATTACAATGAGCAGTTCTTC. This encodes CAIGSSGDYNEQFF.

V and J are TRBV6-1 and TRBJ1-6; D is unresolved. V shed 6 bases and J shed 8 bases, with 14 bases lying between them. Per the germline V gene, CDR1 is MNHNS and CDR2 is SASEGT. The CDR3 totals 14 residues. CDR3 nucleotide sequence: TGTGCCAGCAGGACCACAACAGATCATTCACCCCTCCACTTT. It is translated as CASRTTTDHSPLHF.

The rearrangement uses TRBV28 and TRBJ2-3, with D possibly TRBD2 on 6 matching bases. Trimming shortened V by 6 bases and J by 0 bases, and 22 bases separated the two germline ends. The CDR3 consists of 18 residues. Per the germline V gene, CDR1 is MDHEN and CDR2 is SYDVKM. CDR3 amino acids: CASSAGLFSGVSTDTQYF. The DNA of the CDR3 is TGTGCCAGCAGCGCGGGACTTTTTAGCGGAGTAAGCACAGATACGCAGTATTTT.

The rearrangement uses TRBV5-8 and TRBJ2-5; possible D gene TRBD2, 7 bases. Per the germline V gene, CDR1 is SGHTS and CDR2 is YDEGEE. Trimming removed 2 bases from V and 7 bases from J, with 9 bases in between. The CDR3 has 12 residues. In nucleotides, the CDR3 is TGTGCCAGCAGCTTCCGGGGGGCGACCCAGTACTTC. The encoded protein is CASSFRGATQYF.

The chain carries TRBV27 and TRBJ1-5, with a weak D call TRBD1 (5 bases). Germline CDR1 reads MNHEY; CDR2 reads SMNVEV (reference sequence). This CDR3 region has 14 residues. V lost 6 bases to trimming and J lost 6 bases, with 15 bases between them. CDR3 sequence (DNA): TGTGCCAGCAGACAATTGTACGGGGGTCAGCCCCAGCATTTT. It specifies CASRQLYGGQPQHF.

This chain joins TRBV5-5 and TRBJ2-1; 13 nucleotides match TRBD2. The length of the CDR3 is 19 residues. With V trimmed by 5 bases and J by 0 bases, 11 bases remained unmatched. Germline V gene sequence: CDR1 SGHKS, CDR2 YYEKEE (reference sequence). The CDR3 is CASRHGLAGAGVSYNEQFF. The CDR3 DNA is TGTGCCAGCAGACATGGACTAGCGGGAGCGGGGGTCTCCTACAATGAGCAGTTCTTC.

This clone has a single count. Other DNA variants within this sample encode the same CDR3. This chain joins TRBV5-1 and TRBJ2-4; D uncertain. The CDR3 covers 15 residues. V lost 0 bases and J 0 bases, leaving 7 bases between the germline ends. The germline CDR1 and CDR2 sequences are SGHRS and YFSETQ. The CDR3: CASSLGGLAKNIQYF. CDR3 in DNA: TGCGCCAGCAGCTTGGGAGGTCTAGCCAAAAACATTCAGTACTTC.

The chain recombines TRBV12-5 with TRBJ2-1; D remains unclear. Germline V lookup: CDR1 LGHNT, CDR2 FRNRAP. Trimming left V 7 bases short and J 9 bases short, with 22 bases between. The CDR3 has 15 amino acids. CDR3: CASAHEAAADAEQFF. As DNA, the CDR3 is TGTGCTAGTGCCCACGAGGCGGCGGCGGACGCTGAGCAGTTCTTC.

V usage is TRBV29-1 and J usage is TRBJ1-1; D is unclear. CDR3 size: 15 residues. The ends were cut back, 4 bases at V and 0 bases at J, with 15 bases in the middle. Germline V gene sequence: CDR1 SQVTM, CDR2 ANQGSEA. CDR3 sequence reads: CSVGGDGQLNTEAFF. The CDR3, as DNA: TGCAGCGTTGGTGGAGATGGGCAGCTGAACACTGAAGCTTTCTTT.

The chain joins TRBV28 to TRBJ2-1, with D uncertain. The CDR3 is 12 amino acids. V lost 5 bases to trimming and J lost 4 bases, with 6 bases between them. CDR1 and CDR2 from the germline V gene are MDHEN and SYDVKM. CDR3 nucleotide sequence: TGTGCCAGCAGTGCTCAATACAATGAGCAGTTCTTC. Encoded protein: CASSAQYNEQFF.

The rearrangement uses TRBV2 and TRBJ1-4; D uncertain. This CDR3 region has 14 residues. Germline CDR1 and CDR2: SNHLY and FYNNEI. V was trimmed by 7 bases and J by 8 bases, leaving 17 bases between them. CDR3 DNA: TGTGCCAGCAATAGGGTCGGCCCGAGGGAAAAACTGTTTTTT. Residues: CASNRVGPREKLFF.

The chain links TRBV6-1 to TRBJ2-6; TRBD1 matches at 10 bases. The junction had 14 bases not matched to a gene; V was cut back by 2 bases and J by 13 bases. CDR3 length: 17 amino acids. Germline-derived CDR1 and CDR2 are MNHNS and SASEGT. CDR3: CASSEQPGTGAVEVLTF. Here the CDR3 DNA reads TGTGCCAGCAGTGAACAACCGGGGACAGGGGCGGTTGAGGTCCTGACTTTC.

The chain recombines TRBV29-1 with TRBJ1-2; TRBD1 matches 10 bases. This CDR3 spans 13 amino acids. The J segment lost 6 bases and the V segment lost 7 bases, leaving 8 bases of the junction unmatched. Germline V gene data show CDR1 as SQVTM and CDR2 as ANQGSEA. As DNA, the CDR3 is TGCAGCGCCTCGGGACAGGGGAATAATGGCTACACCTTC. Translated: CSASGQGNNGYTF.

The J gene is TRBJ1-1, the V gene TRBV15, with 8 positions matching TRBD1. The CDR3 runs to 16 residues. From germline, CDR1 is LNHNV and CDR2 YYDKDF (reference sequence). V shed 1 base, J shed 1 base, and the junction held 5 bases outside the gene matches. CDR3 amino acids: CATSRVPDRENTEAFF. Written as DNA, the CDR3 is TGTGCCACCAGCAGAGTCCCGGACAGGGAGAACACTGAAGCTTTCTTT.

This chain uses TRBV6-5 with TRBJ2-7, with TRBD1 matching 10 bases. Germline V gene lookup returns CDR1 MNHEY and CDR2 SVGAGI. V lost 6 bases to trimming and J lost 2 bases; unmatched junction nucleotides: 7. This CDR3 is built from 15 residues. The CDR3 region is CASRVGTGAPYEQYF. DNA for the CDR3: TGTGCCAGCAGGGTCGGGACAGGGGCGCCCTACGAGCAGTACTTC.

In regard to this clone: Other DNA sequences in the same sample also yield this CDR3. This chain joins TRBV18 and TRBJ2-5; 7 bases are a match to TRBD1. The CDR3 totals 14 residues. Germline lookup yields CDR1 KGHSH and CDR2 LQKENI. V was pared by 3 bases and J by 1 base, with 2 bases of the junction left unmatched. As DNA, the CDR3 is TGTGCCAGCTCACCCGGGACAGTCCAAGAGACCCAGTACTTC. Residues: CASSPGTVQETQYF.

This clone was picked up one time. The V gene is TRBV30, the J gene TRBJ2-7, with TRBD1 matching over 7 bases. The CDR3 runs to 12 residues. Germline-derived CDR1 and CDR2 are GTSNPN and SVGIG (reference sequence). The ends lost 8 bases at V and 3 bases at J; junction bases unmatched: 7. In DNA, the CDR3 is TGTGCCGGACAGGACGATCGCTACGAGCAGTACTTC. Protein product: CAGQDDRYEQYF.

This chain connects TRBV11-3 to TRBJ2-2, with 8 bases matching TRBD1. This CDR3 is 13 amino acids long. V lost 5 bases, J lost 5 bases, and 1 base stayed unmatched. Germline-derived CDR1 and CDR2 are SGHNT and YENEEA. The CDR3: CASSRDRTGELFF. The CDR3, as DNA: TGTGCCAGCAGCCGGGACAGGACCGGGGAGCTGTTTTTT.